The clone carrying this T cell receptor (beta chain) has at least ten counts. Its matching antigen is unknown. Time point in this sample: persistent/refractory GD, antithyroid drugs over 5 years with positive TRAb. PBMCs provided the RNA from which the TCR library was made. Diagnosing Graves' disease relied on the American Thyroid Association guidelines. Roughly 9.8 milliliters of peripheral blood went into EDTA tubes. The authors built TCR beta libraries using iRepertoire HTBI primers and Arm-PCR of CDR3 regions. TCRdb redid the calling of the multiplex PCR reads with MiXCR, one entry per CDR3 protein. The sample contains some 470,000 distinct CDR3 sequences, roughly 21% of which appear only once. This sample is drawn from a study of regulatory T cells in long-lasting Graves disease. Findings and limits, study-wide: Patients with persistent disease showed a bias toward TRBV28, TRBJ1-2 and TRBJ2-5.

Trimming cost V 5 bases and J 3 bases, with 16 bases left between them. Germline V CDR1 and CDR2: LNHNV, YYDKDF (reference sequence). The CDR3 consists of 15 residues. The chain carries TRBV15 and TRBJ1-1; D is perhaps TRBD1 (6 bases). The input for sequencing was peripheral blood mononuclear cells (PBMCs), taken when the disease was refractory, from a patient treated with antithyroid drugs. The clonotype originates from a female donor with Graves disease. CDR3 nucleotide sequence: TGTGCCACCAGCCGTAAGACAGGATTGGACACTGAAGCTTTCTTT. Translated: CATSRKTGLDTEAFF.